This T cell receptor beta chain was identified during a study of shared T cell receptors in the human thymus. The assay was immunoSEQ multiplex PCR, and TCRdb's table has in-frame clones only and misses some. The repertoire holds some 760,000 clones, with 75% to 90% as singletons. Trimming took 4 bases from V and 6 from J, leaving 16 bases between them. Per the germline V gene, CDR1 is SGHRS and CDR2 is YFSETQ. The CDR3 is made up of 14 amino acids. Another study also made use of these data, one on human thymus T cells. From that study: Thymic and blood repertoires seemed to favor certain V and J genes.

The TCR sequence derives from a girl less than two years old with a congenital heart defect. The rearrangement uses TRBV5-1 and TRBJ1-2; tentatively, D is TRBD1 (5 bases). Sequencing used thymocytes. CDR3 bases: TGCGCCAGCAGCCCGCGGGGCAGCGCCAATGGCTACACCTTC. It codes for CASSPRGSANGYTF.